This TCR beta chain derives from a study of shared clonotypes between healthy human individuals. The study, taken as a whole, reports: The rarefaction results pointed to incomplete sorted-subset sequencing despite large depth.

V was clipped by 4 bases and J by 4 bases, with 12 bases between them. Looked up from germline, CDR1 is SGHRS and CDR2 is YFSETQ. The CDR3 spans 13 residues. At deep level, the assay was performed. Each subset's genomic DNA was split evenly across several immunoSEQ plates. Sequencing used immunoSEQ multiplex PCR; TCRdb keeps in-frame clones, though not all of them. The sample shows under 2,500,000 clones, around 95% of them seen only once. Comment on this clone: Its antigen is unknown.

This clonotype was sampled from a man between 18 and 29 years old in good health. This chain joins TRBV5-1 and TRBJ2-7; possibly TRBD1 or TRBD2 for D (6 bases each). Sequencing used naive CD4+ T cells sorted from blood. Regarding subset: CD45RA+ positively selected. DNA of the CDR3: TGCGCCAGCAGCGGGGGCGCGGGATACGAGCAGTACTTC. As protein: CASSGGAGYEQYF.